The present entry profiles one T cell receptor (beta chain) with its context. Its antigen remains unknown. PCR was performed using 60 Vbeta and 13 Jbeta primers. Per the original methods: It was a later analysis that counted roughly 80 million unique TCR beta chains, of which some 9.9 million were shared. TCRdb keeps only in-frame clones here, not all; method: immunoSEQ multiplex PCR. For V, J and clone size, that table is used; D and trimming come from the DNA. In the table there are roughly 160,000 clones, roughly 79% of which are singletons. This CDR3 is built from 15 residues. CDR1 is SGHRS, CDR2 YFSETQ, per germline. V shed 2 bases, J shed 3 bases, and the junction held 4 bases outside the gene matches. The data stem from a study of cytomegalovirus exposure and HLA in healthy donors. At the level of the study: In an earlier analysis, around 120 million unique TCR beta sequences were found from 150 million to 200 million T cells. Findings and caveats of the study: What a later analysis reportedly showed was that an Asian-associated ancestry cluster had fewer N-insertions than the 666-donor mean. The availability of immune exposure information extended only to CMV serostatus.

The rearrangement links TRBV5-1 to TRBJ2-2; 7 positions match TRBD1. This clonotype was obtained from a man aged 25-40 years in good health and CMV-seronegative. The sequencing sample was made of PBMCs. The CDR3 here is CASSFNTGDTGELFF. For the CDR3, the DNA is TGCGCCAGCAGCTTTAACACAGGGGACACCGGGGAGCTGTTTTTT.